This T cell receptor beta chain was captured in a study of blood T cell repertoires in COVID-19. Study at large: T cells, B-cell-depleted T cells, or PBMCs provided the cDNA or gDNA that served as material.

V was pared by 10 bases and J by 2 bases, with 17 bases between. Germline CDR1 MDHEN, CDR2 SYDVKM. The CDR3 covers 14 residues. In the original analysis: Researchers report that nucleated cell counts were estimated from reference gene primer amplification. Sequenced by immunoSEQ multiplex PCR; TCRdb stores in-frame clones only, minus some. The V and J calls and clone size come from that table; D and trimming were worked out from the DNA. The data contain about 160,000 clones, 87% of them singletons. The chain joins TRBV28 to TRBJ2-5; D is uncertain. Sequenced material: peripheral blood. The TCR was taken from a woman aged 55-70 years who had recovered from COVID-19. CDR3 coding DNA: TGTGCCACCACCAAAGCTACACTACAAGAGACCCAGTACTTC. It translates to CATTKATLQETQYF.